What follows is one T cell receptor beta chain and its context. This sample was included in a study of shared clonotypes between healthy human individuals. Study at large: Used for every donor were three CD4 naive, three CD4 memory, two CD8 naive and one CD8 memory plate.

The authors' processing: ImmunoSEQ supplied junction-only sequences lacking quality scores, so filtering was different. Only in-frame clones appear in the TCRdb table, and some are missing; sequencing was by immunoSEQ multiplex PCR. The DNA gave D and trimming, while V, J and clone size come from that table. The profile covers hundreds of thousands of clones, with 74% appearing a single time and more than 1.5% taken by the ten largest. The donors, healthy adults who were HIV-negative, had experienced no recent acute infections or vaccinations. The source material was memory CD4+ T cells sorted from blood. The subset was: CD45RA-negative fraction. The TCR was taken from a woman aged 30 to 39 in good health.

In nucleotides, the CDR3 is TGCGCCAGCAGCCTAGAGGGTGGAAACACCATATATTTT. This gives the protein CASSLEGGNTIYF. This sequence joins TRBV4-1 and TRBJ1-3, with unresolved D. Germline loops: CDR1 MGHRA, CDR2 YSYEKL. V lost 4 bases and J 3 bases, leaving 7 bases between the germline ends. This CDR3 is 13 amino acids long.